The clone carrying this TCR beta chain has ten or more counts. A single record per CDR3 protein comes from TCRdb applying MiXCR to the 5' RACE reads. The sample records a few hundred thousand distinct CDR3 sequences, about 8.1% being singletons. V was shortened by 6 bases and J by 4 bases, with 15 bases between the two germline ends. Germline CDR1 MNHNS, CDR2 SASEGT. The CDR3 covers 15 residues. The sample comes from a study of identical twins. The same data also went into a second study, on yellow fever vaccine responses in identical twins.

This TCR was sampled from a woman aged 18-29 years in good health. V usage is TRBV6-1 and J usage is TRBJ2-2; D is unresolved. Sequenced input: memory (CD45RO+) T cells sorted from blood. The CDR3 bases are TGTGCCAGCAGCCCCGGTAGGGTATCCACCGGGGAGCTGTTTTTT. Protein: CASSPGRVSTGELFF.